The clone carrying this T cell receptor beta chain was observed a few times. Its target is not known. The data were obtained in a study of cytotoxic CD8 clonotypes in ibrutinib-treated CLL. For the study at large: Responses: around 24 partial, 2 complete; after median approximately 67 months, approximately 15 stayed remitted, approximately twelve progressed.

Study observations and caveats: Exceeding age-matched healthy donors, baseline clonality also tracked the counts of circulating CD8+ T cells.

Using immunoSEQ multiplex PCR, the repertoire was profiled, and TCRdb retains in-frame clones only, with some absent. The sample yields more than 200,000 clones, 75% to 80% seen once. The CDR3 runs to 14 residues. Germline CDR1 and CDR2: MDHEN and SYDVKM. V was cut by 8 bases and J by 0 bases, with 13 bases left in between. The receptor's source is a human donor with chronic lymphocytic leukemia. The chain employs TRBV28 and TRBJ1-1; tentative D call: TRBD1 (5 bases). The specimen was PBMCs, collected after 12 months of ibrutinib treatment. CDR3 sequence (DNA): TGTGCCAGCCGCGGGGACCTCATGAACACTGAAGCTTTCTTT. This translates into CASRGDLMNTEAFF.